One sample yielded the 15 T cell receptor beta chains listed below, sequenced in a study of STAT3 mutations in large granular lymphocyte leukemia (dated by TCRdb to the late 2010s). Overall study results and their limits: Every T-LGLL patient showed at least one immunodominant TCRbeta clonotype, and about half showed multiple immunodominant subclonotypes.

Library construction relied on the immunoSEQ multiplex PCR assay. In TCRdb, the immuneACCESS table is reduced to in-frame sequences with V and J assigned. These tables do not hold every clone; where another copy was compared, an unresolved V gene accounts for under half, and the others remain unexplained. The sample yields tens of thousands of clones; around 87% were counted once. Of the sample, approximately 12% is held by the ten largest clones. These TCRs' antigens remain unknown. The sequencing input was peripheral blood mononuclear cells. Receptor source: a man aged 60-69 years with T-cell large granular lymphocyte leukemia. Some clones in this sample may be carry-over from other donors' samples. The age is the age at diagnosis.

This rearrangement joins TRBV30 to TRBJ1-4; no clear D gene. The CDR3 loop spans 15 amino acids. V shed 3 bases and J shed 7 bases, with 18 bases lying between them. Germline CDR1 reads GTSNPN; CDR2 reads SVGIG (reference sequence). Written as DNA, the CDR3 is TGTGCCTGGAGCCCCGTTGGGCCCTCGGTTGAAAAACTGTTTTTT. Translation: CAWSPVGPSVEKLFF.

J is TRBJ2-2 and V is TRBV5-4, with 8 bases fitting TRBD2. The V gene's germline CDR1 is SGHNT and CDR2 YYREEE (reference sequence). Losses at the gene ends were 0 bases for V and 7 bases for J; bases not matched to a gene: 8. The CDR3 is made up of 16 amino acids. The CDR3 nucleotides read TGTGCCAGCAGCTTGGGGAGCGGGAGAATGGACGGGGAGCTGTTTTTT. Translating gives CASSLGSGRMDGELFF.

The rearrangement uses TRBV28 and TRBJ1-5, with no clear D. The V end lost 5 bases, the J end lost 9 bases, and 11 bases lay between the germline ends. Germline V gives CDR1 MDHEN, CDR2 SYDVKM. This CDR3 has 12 residues. CDR3 sequence reads: CASSRRDRPQHF. The CDR3, as DNA: TGTGCCAGCAGTCGGCGGGATCGGCCCCAGCATTTT. The entire variable domain, with the rest obtained from reference TRBV28 and TRBJ1-5, is as follows: DVKVTQSSRYLVKRTGEKVFLECVQDMDHENMFWYRQDPGLGLRLIYFSYDVKMKEKGDIPEGYSVSREKKERFSLILESASTNQTSMYLCASSRRDRPQHFGDGTRLSIL.

The rearrangement uses TRBV28 and TRBJ2-7; D possibly uses TRBD1 or TRBD2 (5 bases each). The CDR3 consists of 16 residues. CDR1 is MDHEN and CDR2 is SYDVKM in the germline V gene. Trimming shortened V by 4 bases and J by 1 base, and 17 bases separated the two germline ends. The CDR3 protein is CASSWGWNEGSYEQYF. The CDR3 region has the DNA TGTGCCAGCAGTTGGGGCTGGAACGAGGGTTCCTACGAGCAGTACTTC.

This clone turned up a few times. This chain uses TRBV7-6 with TRBJ1-4; 10 nucleotides line up with TRBD1. CDR3 length equals 16 residues. Germline assignment: CDR1 SGHVS and CDR2 FNYEAQ. V lost 6 bases, J lost 0 bases, and 4 bases stayed unmatched. This CDR3 is CASRAGTGATNEKLFF. CDR3 coding DNA: TGTGCCAGCAGAGCTGGGACAGGGGCAACTAATGAAAAACTGTTTTTT.

The chain recombines TRBV5-4 with TRBJ2-6; no clear D. Trimming shortened V by 3 bases and J by 0 bases, and 7 bases separated the two germline ends. Looked up from germline, CDR1 is SGHNT and CDR2 is YYREEE (reference sequence). The CDR3 spans 15 residues. Here the CDR3 reads CASSSADSGANVLTF. CDR3 in DNA: TGTGCCAGCAGCTCGGCTGACTCTGGGGCCAACGTCCTGACTTTC. The entire variable domain, with the rest obtained from reference TRBV5-4 and TRBJ2-6, is as follows: ETGVTQSPTHLIKTRGQQVTLRCSSQSGHNTVSWYQQALGQGPQFIFQYYREEENGRGNFPPRFSGLQFPNYSSELNVNALELDDSALYLCASSSADSGANVLTFGAGSRLTVL.

This rearrangement joins TRBV2 to TRBJ2-7; 9 nucleotides align to TRBD1. The J segment lost 6 bases and the V segment lost 5 bases, leaving 2 bases of the junction unmatched. The CDR3 is 12 amino acids. Germline V gene sequence: CDR1 SNHLY, CDR2 FYNNEI. CDR3 loop: CASSLDRGEQYF. DNA of the CDR3: TGTGCCAGCAGTTTGGACAGGGGCGAGCAGTACTTC.

The chain is built from TRBV5-5 and TRBJ2-1; 9 bases line up with TRBD2. Germline CDR1 and CDR2: SGHKS and YYEKEE (reference sequence). The ends lost 0 bases at V and 12 bases at J; junction bases unmatched: 4. The CDR3 totals 13 residues. As DNA, the CDR3 is TGTGCCAGCAGCTTGGGGACTAGCGTGTGGCAGTTCTTC. Protein sequence: CASSLGTSVWQFF.

The chain has TRBV5-1 and TRBJ2-7; TRBD2 matches 8 bases. J lost 6 bases, V lost 1 base, and 9 bases had no gene match. Germline V gene sequence: CDR1 SGHRS, CDR2 YFSETQ. The length of the CDR3 is 15 residues. The DNA for the CDR3 is TGCGCCAGCAGCTTGATTCCTAGCGGGTGGGGCGAGCAGTACTTC. This translates into CASSLIPSGWGEQYF.

The chain carries TRBV5-6 and TRBJ2-3; 8 bases line up with TRBD2. The CDR3 consists of 17 residues. Unmatched junction bases numbered 10, after V lost 0 bases and J lost 4 bases. From germline, CDR1 is SGHDT and CDR2 YYEEEE. The CDR3 coding sequence is TGTGCCAGCAGCTTGGAGTTCGGGAGGGCGTTGGCAGATACGCAGTATTTT. It specifies CASSLEFGRALADTQYF.

This clone was counted once. The chain has TRBV5-1 and TRBJ2-1; 10 bases align to TRBD2. CDR1 and CDR2 from the germline V gene are SGHRS and YFSETQ. The V and J ends lost 2 bases and 5 bases, in that order; junction bases with no gene match: 10. This CDR3 has 17 amino acids. The CDR3 DNA sequence: TGCGCCAGCAGCTTAACAGCGGGAGGGCCTAGCGACAATGAGCAGTTCTTC. This gives the protein CASSLTAGGPSDNEQFF.

The chain joins TRBV30 to TRBJ1-1; a weak D match, TRBD1 (6 bases). Trimming stripped 0 bases from V and 7 bases from J, with 6 bases between. Germline V gives CDR1 GTSNPN, CDR2 SVGIG (reference sequence). This CDR3 contains 11 residues. The CDR3 DNA reads TGTGCCTGGAGTGTAGGGGGTGAAGCTTTCTTT. It specifies CAWSVGGEAFF.

The V gene is TRBV7-2, the J gene TRBJ2-7; 7 nucleotides align to TRBD2. Germline V gene sequence: CDR1 SGHTA, CDR2 FQGNSA. Trimming took 0 bases from V and 5 from J; bases not matched to a gene: 7. The CDR3 is 15 amino acids. The CDR3 DNA reads as TGTGCCAGCAGCTTAGCTTTGGCTAGCGGCCACGAGCAGTACTTC. As protein: CASSLALASGHEQYF.

The rearrangement links TRBV9 to TRBJ2-6; D may be TRBD1 or TRBD2 (5 bases each). The CDR3 loop spans 15 amino acids. The germline V gene encodes CDR1 SGDLS and CDR2 YYNGEE. The V end was cut by 4 bases, the J end by 4 bases, with 12 bases between. CDR3 region: CASSPGALGANVLTF. CDR3 sequence (DNA): TGTGCCAGCAGCCCCGGGGCTTTGGGGGCCAACGTCCTGACTTTC.

This clone was seen a single time. This chain uses TRBV10-3 with TRBJ2-7; D is unresolved. The CDR3 totals 12 residues. Germline V lookup: CDR1 ENHRY, CDR2 SYGVKD. Trimming took off 6 bases at V and 5 bases at J, with 11 bases between the two ends. CDR3 residues: CAIRSSGHEQYF. DNA for the CDR3: TGTGCCATCAGAAGTTCGGGTCACGAGCAGTACTTC.